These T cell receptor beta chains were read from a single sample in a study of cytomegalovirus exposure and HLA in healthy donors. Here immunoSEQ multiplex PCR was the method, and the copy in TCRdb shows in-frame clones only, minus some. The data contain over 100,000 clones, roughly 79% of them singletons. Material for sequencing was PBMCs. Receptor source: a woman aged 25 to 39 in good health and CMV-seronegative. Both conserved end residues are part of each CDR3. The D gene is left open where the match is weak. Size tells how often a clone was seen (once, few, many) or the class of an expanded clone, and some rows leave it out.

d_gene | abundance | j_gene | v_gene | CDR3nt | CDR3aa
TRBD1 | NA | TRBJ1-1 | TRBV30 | TGTGCCTGGAGTGGGGGGACAGGGGGCAGAGGTAGCACTGAAGCTTTCTTT | CAWSGGTGGRGSTEAFF
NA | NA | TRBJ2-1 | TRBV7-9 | TGTGCCAGCAGCTTAGAGCGGTTGGGGCAGTTCTTC | CASSLERLGQFF
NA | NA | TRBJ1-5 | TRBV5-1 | TGCGCCAGCAGCTTGCTGGCAGGCCCTAATCAGCCCCAGCATTTT | CASSLLAGPNQPQHF
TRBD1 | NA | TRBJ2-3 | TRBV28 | TGTGCCAGCCGGACAGGGGGCACAGATACGCAGTATTTT | CASRTGGTDTQYF
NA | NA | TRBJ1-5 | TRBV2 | TGTGCCAGCAGTGGAGGAGCCTCGGAGCCCCAGCATTTT | CASSGGASEPQHF
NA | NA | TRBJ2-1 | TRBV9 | TGTGCCAGCAGCGCCGGGACTGACTACAATGAGCAGTTCTTC | CASSAGTDYNEQFF
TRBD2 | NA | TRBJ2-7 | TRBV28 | TGTGCCAGCAGTTCTCGGACTAGCGGAGGCAGGCAGTACTTC | CASSSRTSGGRQYF
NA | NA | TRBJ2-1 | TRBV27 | TGTGCCAGCAGTTTACTCGGAGCCAGTGAGCAGTTCTTC | CASSLLGASEQFF
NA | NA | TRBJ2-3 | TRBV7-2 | TGTGCCAGCAGCTCCCGTCTAGGGGGAGCAGATACGCAGTATTTT | CASSSRLGGADTQYF
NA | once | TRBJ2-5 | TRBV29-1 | TGCAGCGTTGGTGGGTTAGGGGTCGAAGAGACCCAGTACTTC | CSVGGLGVEETQYF
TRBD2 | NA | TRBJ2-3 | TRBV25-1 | TGTGCCAGCAGTCCAGCGGGATCCACAGATACGCAGTATTTT | CASSPAGSTDTQYF
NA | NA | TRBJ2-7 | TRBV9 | TGTGCCAGCAGCGTAGGTAGCTCCTACGAGCAGTACTTC | CASSVGSSYEQYF
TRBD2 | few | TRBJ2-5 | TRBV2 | TGTGCCAGCGGACTAGCGGGAGGACAGACCCAGTACTTC | CASGLAGGQTQYF
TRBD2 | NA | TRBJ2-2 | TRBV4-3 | TGCGCCAGCAGCCCAGGAGGACTAGCGGGAGTGTCCGGGGAGCTGTTTTTT | CASSPGGLAGVSGELFF
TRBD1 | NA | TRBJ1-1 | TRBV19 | TGTGCCAGTAGCCCCGACAGGGGGCACACTGAAGCTTTCTTT | CASSPDRGHTEAFF
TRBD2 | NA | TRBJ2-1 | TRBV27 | TGTGCCAGCAGCCGGACTAGCGGGACAGGTGAGCAGTTCTTC | CASSRTSGTGEQFF
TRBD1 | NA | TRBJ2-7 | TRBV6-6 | TGTGCCAGCAGTACCGGGACAGGGAGGGCCTACGAGCAGTACTTC | CASSTGTGRAYEQYF
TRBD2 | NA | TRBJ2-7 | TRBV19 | TGTGCCAGTAGCACTAGCGTCTCCTACGAGCAGTACTTC | CASSTSVSYEQYF
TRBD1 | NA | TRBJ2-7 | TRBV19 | TGTGCCAGTAGTATATCGGGGGACAGGGACTACGAGCAGTACTTC | CASSISGDRDYEQYF
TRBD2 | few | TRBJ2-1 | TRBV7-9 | TGTGCCAGCAGCTCCCCACCGGGGGGGACTAGCGGATACAATGAGCAGTTCTTC | CASSSPPGGTSGYNEQFF
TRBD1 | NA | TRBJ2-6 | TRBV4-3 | TGCGCCAGCAGCCAGGGACAGGGTCCCTCTGGGGCCAACGTCCTGACTTTC | CASSQGQGPSGANVLTF
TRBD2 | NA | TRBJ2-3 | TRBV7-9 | TGTGCCAGCAGCGCACCGGGACTAGCGGGAGTGTATACAGATACGCAGTATTTT | CASSAPGLAGVYTDTQYF
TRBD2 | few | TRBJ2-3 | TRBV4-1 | TGCGCCAGCAGCCAGGGATTGGGCGGGGGGGTCACAGATACGCAGTATTTT | CASSQGLGGGVTDTQYF
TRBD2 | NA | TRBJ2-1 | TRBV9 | TGTGCCAGCATACTTAGCGGGAGGGCCTACAATGAGCAGTTCTTC | CASILSGRAYNEQFF
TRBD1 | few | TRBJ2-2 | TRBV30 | TGTGCCTGGAGTAGACGCCTAAACCTCGAAGACAGGGGGCAAACCGGGATGACCGGGGAGCTGTTTTTT | CAWSRRLNLEDRGQTGMTGELFF
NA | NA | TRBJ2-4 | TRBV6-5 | TGTGCCAGCAGAACCAACAGGGAAACGGAATTGCACTTC | CASRTNRETELHF
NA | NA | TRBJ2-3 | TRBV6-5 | TGTGCCAGCAGTCCTCTCGGGGATACGCAGTATTTT | CASSPLGDTQYF
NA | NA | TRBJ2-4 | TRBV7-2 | TGTGCCAGCAGCTCCCGGGCCAAAAACATTCAGTACTTC | CASSSRAKNIQYF
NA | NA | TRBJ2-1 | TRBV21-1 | TGTGCCAGCAGCAAAGTGACCAGCGGGAGGGCCGAAAAGAAGTTCTTC | CASSKVTSGRAEKKFF
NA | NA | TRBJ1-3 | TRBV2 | TGTGCCAGCAGTGAACAGGGCGGACACTCTGGAAACACCATATATTTT | CASSEQGGHSGNTIYF
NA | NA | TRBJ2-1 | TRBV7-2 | TGTGCCAGCAGCTTTCAGGTGGTCGGATACAATGAGCAGTTCTTC | CASSFQVVGYNEQFF
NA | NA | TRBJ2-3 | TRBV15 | TGTGCCACCAGTCCCGGGACAACGCCTGGGAGGCAGTATTTT | CATSPGTTPGRQYF
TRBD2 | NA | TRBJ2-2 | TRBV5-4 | TGTGCCAGCAGCTCAGGTCCCCAACTAGCGGGAGGGTTCACCGGGGAGCTGTTTTTT | CASSSGPQLAGGFTGELFF
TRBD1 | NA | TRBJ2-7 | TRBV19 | TGTACCAGTAGCTCGGGACAGGGGGCTTACGAGCAGTACTTC | CTSSSGQGAYEQYF
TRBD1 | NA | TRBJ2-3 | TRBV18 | TGTGCCAGCTCGCCGGACAGGGCGACAGATACGCAGTATTTT | CASSPDRATDTQYF
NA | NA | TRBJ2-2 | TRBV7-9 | TGTGCCAGCAGCTTAGTCTGGAACTATGGGAACACCGGGGAGCTGTTTTTT | CASSLVWNYGNTGELFF
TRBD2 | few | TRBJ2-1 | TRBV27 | TGTGCCGCCGGTTGGGCTAGCGGGAGCGATGAGCAGTTCTTC | CAAGWASGSDEQFF
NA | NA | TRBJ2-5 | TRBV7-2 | TGTGCCAGCAGCCGCTGGACACCCGACCAAGAGACCCAGTACTTC | CASSRWTPDQETQYF
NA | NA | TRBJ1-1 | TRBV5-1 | TGCGCCAGCAGCTTGGAGCCAGCAACAGCCACTGAAGCTTTCTTT | CASSLEPATATEAFF
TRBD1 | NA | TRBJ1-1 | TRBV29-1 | TGCAGCGTTGATCGGTGGGACAGTGAAGCTTTCTTT | CSVDRWDSEAFF
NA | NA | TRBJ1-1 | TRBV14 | TGTGCCAGCAGCCAAGGAGGGGAGGGGCGGAGGTACACTGAAGCTTTCTTT | CASSQGGEGRRYTEAFF
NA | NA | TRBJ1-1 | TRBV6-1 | TGTGCCAGCGCCCGGGAGTCTGAAGCTTTCTTT | CASARESEAFF
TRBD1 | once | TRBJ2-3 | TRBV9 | TGTGCCAGCAGCGTAGACGTGGGACAGGGCACAGATACGCAGTATTTT | CASSVDVGQGTDTQYF
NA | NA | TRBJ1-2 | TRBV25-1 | TGTGCCAGCAGTGAGATTCCCGACAGTCTCTATGGCTACACCTTC | CASSEIPDSLYGYTF
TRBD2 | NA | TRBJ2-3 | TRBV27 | TGTGCCAGCAGTTGGACTAGCGGCACAGATACGCAGTATTTT | CASSWTSGTDTQYF
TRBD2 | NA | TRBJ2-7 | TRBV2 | TGTGCCAGCAGTGTACCGGGAGGGCGCTCCTACGAGCAGTACTTC | CASSVPGGRSYEQYF